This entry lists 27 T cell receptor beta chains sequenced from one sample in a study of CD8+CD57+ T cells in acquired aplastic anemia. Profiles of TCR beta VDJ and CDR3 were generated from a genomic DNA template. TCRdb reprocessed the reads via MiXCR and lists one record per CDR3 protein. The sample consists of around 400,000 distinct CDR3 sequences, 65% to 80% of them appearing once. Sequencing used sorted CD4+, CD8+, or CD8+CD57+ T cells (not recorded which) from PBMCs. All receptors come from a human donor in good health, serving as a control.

DNA of the CDR3: TGCAGTGCTAGACCGGGACTAGCGAGGACCCTCCACTTT. It translates to CSARPGLARTLHF. The chain has TRBV20-1 and TRBJ1-6; maybe TRBD1 (5 bases). V lost 2 bases and J 14 bases, leaving 16 bases between the germline ends. The CDR3 runs to 13 residues. From germline, CDR1 is DFQATT and CDR2 SNEGSKA (reference sequence).

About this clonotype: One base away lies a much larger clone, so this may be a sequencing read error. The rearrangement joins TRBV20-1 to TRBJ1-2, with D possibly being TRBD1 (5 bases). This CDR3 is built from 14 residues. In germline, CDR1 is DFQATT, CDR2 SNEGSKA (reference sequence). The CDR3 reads CSAKGTASNHGYTF. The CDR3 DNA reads TGCAGTGCTAAGGGGACCGCGTCTAACCATGGCTACACCTTC.

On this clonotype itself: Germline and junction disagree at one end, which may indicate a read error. CDR3 DNA sequence: TGCGCCAGCAGCTCCGAGATGGGAGGCACTGAAGCTTTCTTT. Amino acid sequence: CASSSEMGGTEAFF. The chain carries TRBV13 and TRBJ1-1; D gene uncertain. Germline values: CDR1 PRHDT, CDR2 FYEKMQ (reference sequence). The CDR3 spans 14 residues.

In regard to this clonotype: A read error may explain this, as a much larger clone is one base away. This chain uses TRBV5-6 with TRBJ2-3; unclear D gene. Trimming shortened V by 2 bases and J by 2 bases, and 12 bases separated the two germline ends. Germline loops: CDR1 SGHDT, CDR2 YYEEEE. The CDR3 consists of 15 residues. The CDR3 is CASSFGRLFTDTQYF. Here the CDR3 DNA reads TGTGCCAGCAGCTTCGGTCGGCTTTTCACAGATACGCAGTATTTT.

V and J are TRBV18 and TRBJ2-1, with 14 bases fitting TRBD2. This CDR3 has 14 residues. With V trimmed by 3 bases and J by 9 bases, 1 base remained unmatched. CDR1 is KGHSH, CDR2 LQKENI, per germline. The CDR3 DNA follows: TGTGCCAGCTCACCGACTAGCGGGGGGGGTGAGCAGTTCTTC. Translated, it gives CASSPTSGGGEQFF.

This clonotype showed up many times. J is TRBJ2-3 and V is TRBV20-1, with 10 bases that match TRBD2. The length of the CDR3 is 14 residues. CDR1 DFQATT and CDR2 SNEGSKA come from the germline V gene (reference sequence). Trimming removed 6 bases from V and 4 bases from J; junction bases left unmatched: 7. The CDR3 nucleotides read TGCAGTGCGACCATAACTAGCGGGGCAGATACGCAGTATTTT. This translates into CSATITSGADTQYF.

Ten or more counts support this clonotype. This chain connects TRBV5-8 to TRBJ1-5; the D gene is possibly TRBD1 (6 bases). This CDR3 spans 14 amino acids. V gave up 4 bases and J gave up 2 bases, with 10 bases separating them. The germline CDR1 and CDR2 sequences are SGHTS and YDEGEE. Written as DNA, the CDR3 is TGTGCCAGCAGCCCGGGGGGCGGCAATCAGCCCCAGCATTTT. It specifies CASSPGGGNQPQHF.

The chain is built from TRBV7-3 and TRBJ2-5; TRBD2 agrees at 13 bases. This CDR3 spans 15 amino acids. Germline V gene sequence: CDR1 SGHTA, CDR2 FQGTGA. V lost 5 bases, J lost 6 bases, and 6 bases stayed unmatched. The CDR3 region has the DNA TGTGCCAGCAGCGTGACTAGCGGGGGGCTGCAGACCCAGTACTTC. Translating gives CASSVTSGGLQTQYF.

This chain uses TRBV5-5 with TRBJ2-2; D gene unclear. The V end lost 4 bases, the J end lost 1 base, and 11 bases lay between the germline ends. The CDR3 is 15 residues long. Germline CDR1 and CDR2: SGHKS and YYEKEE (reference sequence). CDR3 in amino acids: CASSLAKVNTGELFF. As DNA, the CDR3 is TGTGCCAGCAGCCTGGCCAAGGTGAACACCGGGGAGCTGTTTTTT.

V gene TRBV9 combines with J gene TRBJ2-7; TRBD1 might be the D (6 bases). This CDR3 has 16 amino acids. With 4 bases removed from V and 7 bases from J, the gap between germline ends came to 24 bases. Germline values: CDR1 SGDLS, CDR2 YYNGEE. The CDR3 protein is CASSPSGGIQVQEQYF. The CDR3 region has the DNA TGTGCCAGCAGCCCCTCTGGGGGCATACAGGTACAGGAGCAGTACTTC.

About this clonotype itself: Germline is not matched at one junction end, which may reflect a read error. CDR3 protein: CASSPQRGGGYTFF. The CDR3 bases are TGTGCCAGCAGCCCCCAGAGGGGAGGGGGCTACACGTTCTTT. This sequence joins TRBV7-3 and TRBJ1-5, with 7 bases matching TRBD1. The CDR3 is 14 residues long. Germline V gives CDR1 SGHTA, CDR2 FQGTGA.

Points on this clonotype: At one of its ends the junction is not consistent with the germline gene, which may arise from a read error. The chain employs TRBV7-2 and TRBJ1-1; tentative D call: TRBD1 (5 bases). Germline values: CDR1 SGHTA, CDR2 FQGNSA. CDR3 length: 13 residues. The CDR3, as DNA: TGTGCCAGCAGCTTAGAGCAGACAGATACGCATTTTTTT. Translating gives CASSLEQTDTHFF.

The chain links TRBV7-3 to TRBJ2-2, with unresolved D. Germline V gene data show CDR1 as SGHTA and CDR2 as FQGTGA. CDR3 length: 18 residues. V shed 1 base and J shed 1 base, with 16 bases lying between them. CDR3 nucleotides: TGTGCCAGCAGCTTAATACGGGCGTCTGGGTGGAACACCGGGGAGCTGTTTTTT. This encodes CASSLIRASGWNTGELFF.

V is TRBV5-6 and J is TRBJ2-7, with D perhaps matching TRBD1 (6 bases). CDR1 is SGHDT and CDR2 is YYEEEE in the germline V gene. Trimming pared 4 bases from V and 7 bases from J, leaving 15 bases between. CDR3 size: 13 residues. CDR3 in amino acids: CASSKTGLWEQYF. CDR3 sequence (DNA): TGTGCCAGCAGCAAAACAGGGCTGTGGGAGCAGTACTTC.

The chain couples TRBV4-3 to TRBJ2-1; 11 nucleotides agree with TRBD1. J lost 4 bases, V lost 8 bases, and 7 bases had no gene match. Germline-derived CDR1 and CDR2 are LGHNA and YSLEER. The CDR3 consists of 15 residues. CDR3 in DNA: TGCGCCAGCCGCTTCGGACAGGGGGCTTACAATGAGCAGTTCTTC. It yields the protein CASRFGQGAYNEQFF.

CDR3 DNA: TGCAGTGCTAATGCGAACACCGGGGAGCTGTTTTTT. Its translation: CSANANTGELFF. V is TRBV20-1 and J is TRBJ1-4, with D unclear. The J call may be in error: the DNA end matches TRBJ2-2 better. Looked up from germline, CDR1 is DFQATT and CDR2 is SNEGSKA (reference sequence). This CDR3 is 12 amino acids long.

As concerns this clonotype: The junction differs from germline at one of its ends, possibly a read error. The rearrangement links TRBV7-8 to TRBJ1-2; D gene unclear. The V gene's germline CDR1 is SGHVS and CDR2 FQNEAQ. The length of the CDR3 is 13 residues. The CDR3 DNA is TGTGCCAGCAGCTTTGAACGCCTACTCGCTGGAAACTTC. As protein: CASSFERLLAGNF.

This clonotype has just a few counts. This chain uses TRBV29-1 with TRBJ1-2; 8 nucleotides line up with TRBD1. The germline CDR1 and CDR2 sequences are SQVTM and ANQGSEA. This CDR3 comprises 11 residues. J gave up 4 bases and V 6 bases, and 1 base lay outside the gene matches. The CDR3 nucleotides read TGCAGCGTAGACAGGGGCTATGGCTACACCTTC. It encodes CSVDRGYGYTF.

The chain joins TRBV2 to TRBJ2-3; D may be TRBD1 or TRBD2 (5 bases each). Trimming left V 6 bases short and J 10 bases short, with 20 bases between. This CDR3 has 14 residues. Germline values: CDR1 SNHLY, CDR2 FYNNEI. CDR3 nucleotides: TGTGCCAGCAGCTTAGGGCACGGGGCAAATGCGCAGTATTTT. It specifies CASSLGHGANAQYF.

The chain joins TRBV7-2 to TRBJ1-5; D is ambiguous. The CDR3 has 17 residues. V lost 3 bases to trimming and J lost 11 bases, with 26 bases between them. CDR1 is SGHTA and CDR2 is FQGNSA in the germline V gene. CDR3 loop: CASSLGEANYGYTSQHF. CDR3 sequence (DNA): TGTGCCAGCAGCTTGGGCGAAGCGAACTACGGCTATACCTCCCAGCATTTT.

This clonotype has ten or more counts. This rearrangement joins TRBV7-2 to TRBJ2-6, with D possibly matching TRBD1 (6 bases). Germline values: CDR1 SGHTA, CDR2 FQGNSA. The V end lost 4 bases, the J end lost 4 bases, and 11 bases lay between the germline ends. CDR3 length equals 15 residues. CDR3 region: CASSYQGRGANVLTF. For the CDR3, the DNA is TGTGCCAGCAGCTATCAGGGGCGCGGGGCCAACGTCCTGACTTTC.

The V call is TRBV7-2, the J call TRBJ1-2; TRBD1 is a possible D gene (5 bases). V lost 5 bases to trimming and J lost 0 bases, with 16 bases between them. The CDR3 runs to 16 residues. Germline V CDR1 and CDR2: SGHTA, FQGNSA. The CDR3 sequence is CASSLVWGDANYGYTF. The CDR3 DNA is TGTGCCAGCAGCCTAGTGTGGGGGGACGCTAACTATGGCTACACCTTC.

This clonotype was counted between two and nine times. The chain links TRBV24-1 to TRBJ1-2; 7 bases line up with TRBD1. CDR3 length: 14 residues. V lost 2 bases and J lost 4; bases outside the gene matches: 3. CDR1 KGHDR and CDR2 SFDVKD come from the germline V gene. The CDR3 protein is CATSDSRTGYGYTF. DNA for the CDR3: TGTGCCACCAGTGATTCCCGGACAGGCTATGGCTACACCTTC.

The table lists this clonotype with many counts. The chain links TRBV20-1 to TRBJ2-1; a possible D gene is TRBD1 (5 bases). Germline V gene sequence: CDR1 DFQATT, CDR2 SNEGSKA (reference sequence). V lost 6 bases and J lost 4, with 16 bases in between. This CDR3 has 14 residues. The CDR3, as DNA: TGCAGTGCCCACGGACAAAATTTATACAATGAGCAGTTCTTC. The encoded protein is CSAHGQNLYNEQFF.

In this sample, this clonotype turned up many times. The CDR3 region has the DNA TGTGCCATCACCGGAGACAGGGGCACGGAGACCCAGTACTTC. Its translation: CAITGDRGTETQYF. V and J are TRBV10-3 and TRBJ2-5, with 8 bases fitting TRBD1. The CDR3 length is 14 residues. J was trimmed by 5 bases and V by 7 bases; bases with no gene match: 9. CDR1 ENHRY and CDR2 SYGVKD come from the germline V gene.

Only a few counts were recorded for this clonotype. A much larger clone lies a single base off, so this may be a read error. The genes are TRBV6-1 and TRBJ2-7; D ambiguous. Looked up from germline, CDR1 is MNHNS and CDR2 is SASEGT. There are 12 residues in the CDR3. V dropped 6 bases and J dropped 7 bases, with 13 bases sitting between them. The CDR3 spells CASSDSTGEQYF. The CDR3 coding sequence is TGTGCCAGCAGCGATTCGACCGGAGAGCAGTACTTC.

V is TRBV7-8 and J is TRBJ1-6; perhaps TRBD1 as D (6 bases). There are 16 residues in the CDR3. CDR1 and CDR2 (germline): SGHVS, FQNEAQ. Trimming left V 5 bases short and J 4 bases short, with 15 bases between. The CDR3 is CASSQNRVLYNSPLHF. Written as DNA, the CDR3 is TGTGCCAGCAGCCAGAACAGGGTCTTGTATAATTCACCCCTCCACTTT.